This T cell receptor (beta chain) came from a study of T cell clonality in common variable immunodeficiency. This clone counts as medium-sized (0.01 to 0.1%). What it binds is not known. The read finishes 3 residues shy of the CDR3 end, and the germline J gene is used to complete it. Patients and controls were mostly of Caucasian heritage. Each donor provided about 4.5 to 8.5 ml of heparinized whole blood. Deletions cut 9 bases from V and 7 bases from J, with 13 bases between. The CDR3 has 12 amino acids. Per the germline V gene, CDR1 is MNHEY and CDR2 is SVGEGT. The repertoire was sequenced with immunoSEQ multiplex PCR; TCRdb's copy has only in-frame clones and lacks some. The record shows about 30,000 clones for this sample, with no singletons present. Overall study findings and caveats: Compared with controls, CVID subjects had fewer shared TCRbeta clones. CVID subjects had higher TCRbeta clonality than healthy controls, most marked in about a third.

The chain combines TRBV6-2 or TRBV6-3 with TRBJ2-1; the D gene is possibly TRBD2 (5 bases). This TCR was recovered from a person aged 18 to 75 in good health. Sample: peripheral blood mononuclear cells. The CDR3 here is CASRLRGNEQFF. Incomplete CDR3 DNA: TGTGCCAGTCGGCTCCGAGGGAATGAG.